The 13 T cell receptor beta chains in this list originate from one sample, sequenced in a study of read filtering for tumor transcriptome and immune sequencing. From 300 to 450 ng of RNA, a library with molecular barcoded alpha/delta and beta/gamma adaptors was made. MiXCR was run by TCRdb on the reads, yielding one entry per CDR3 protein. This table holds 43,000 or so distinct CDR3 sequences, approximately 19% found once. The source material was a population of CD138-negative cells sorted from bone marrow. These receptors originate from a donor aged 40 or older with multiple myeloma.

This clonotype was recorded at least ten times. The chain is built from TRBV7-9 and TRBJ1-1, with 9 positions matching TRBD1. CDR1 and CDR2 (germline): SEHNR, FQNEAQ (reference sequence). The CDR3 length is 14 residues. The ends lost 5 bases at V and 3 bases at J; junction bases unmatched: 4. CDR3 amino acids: CASSLDRGDTEAFF. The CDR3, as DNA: TGTGCCAGCAGCCTGGACAGGGGAGACACTGAAGCTTTCTTT. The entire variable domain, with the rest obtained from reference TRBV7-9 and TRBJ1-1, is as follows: DTGVSQNPRHKITKRGQNVTFRCDPISEHNRLYWYRQTLGQGPEFLTYFQNEAQLEKSRLLSDRFSAERPKGSFSTLEIQRTEQGDSAMYLCASSLDRGDTEAFFGQGTRLTVV.

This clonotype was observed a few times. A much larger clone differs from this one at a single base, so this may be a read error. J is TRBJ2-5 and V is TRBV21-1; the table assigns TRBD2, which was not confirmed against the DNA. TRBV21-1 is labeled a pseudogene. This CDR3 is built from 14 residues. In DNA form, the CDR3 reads TGTGCCAGCAGCAAAGGAACTAGTTTAGAGACCCAGTGCTTC. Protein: CASSKGTSLETQCF.

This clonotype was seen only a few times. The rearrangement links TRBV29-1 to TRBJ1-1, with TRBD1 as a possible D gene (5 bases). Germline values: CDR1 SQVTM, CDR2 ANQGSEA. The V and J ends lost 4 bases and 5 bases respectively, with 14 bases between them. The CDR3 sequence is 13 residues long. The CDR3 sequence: CSVGEGRRTEAFF. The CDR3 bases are TGCAGCGTTGGGGAGGGACGGCGTACTGAAGCTTTCTTT.

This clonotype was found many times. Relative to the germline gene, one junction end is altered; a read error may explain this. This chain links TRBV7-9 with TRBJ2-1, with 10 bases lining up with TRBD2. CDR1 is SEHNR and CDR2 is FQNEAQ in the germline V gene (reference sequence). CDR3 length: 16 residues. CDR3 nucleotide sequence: TGTGCCAGCAGCTCCGCCAGACTAGCGGGTATAAATGAGCAGCTCTTC. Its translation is CASSSARLAGINEQLF.

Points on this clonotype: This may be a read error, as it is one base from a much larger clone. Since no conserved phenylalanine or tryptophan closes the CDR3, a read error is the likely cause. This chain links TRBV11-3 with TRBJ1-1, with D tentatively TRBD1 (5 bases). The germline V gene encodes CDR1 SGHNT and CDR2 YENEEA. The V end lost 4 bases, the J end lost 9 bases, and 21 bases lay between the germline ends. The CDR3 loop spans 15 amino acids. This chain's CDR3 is CASSYQTAEPTKAFL. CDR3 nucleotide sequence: TGTGCCAGCAGCTACCAGACAGCCGAACCGACCAAAGCTTTCTTA.

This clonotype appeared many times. Here the CDR3 reads CSVTAAPSYNEQFF. CDR3 DNA: TGCAGCGTCACAGCGGCGCCCTCCTACAATGAGCAGTTCTTC. The chain has TRBV29-1 and TRBJ2-1; possibly TRBD2 for D (5 bases). CDR3 length: 14 amino acids. Germline assignment: CDR1 SQVTM and CDR2 ANQGSEA. Trimming took off 6 bases at V and 0 bases at J, with 12 bases between the two ends.

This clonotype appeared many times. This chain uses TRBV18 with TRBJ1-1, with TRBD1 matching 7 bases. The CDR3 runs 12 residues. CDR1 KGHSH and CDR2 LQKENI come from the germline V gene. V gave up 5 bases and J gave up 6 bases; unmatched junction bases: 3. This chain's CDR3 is CASSNRGPEAFF. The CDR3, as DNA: TGTGCCAGCTCAAACAGGGGCCCTGAAGCTTTCTTT. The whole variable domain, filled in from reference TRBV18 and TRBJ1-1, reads NAGVMQNPRHLVRRRGQEARLRCSPMKGHSHVYWYRQLPEEGLKFMVYLQKENIIDESGMPKERFSAEFPKEGPSILRIQQVVRGDSAAYFCASSNRGPEAFFGQGTRLTVV.

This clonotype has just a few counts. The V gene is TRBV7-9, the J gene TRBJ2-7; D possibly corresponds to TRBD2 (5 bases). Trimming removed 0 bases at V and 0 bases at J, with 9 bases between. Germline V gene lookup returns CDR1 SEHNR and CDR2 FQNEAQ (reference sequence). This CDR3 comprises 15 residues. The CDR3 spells CASSLAGVLSYEQYF. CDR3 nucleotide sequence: TGTGCCAGCAGCTTAGCCGGGGTACTCTCCTACGAGCAGTACTTC.

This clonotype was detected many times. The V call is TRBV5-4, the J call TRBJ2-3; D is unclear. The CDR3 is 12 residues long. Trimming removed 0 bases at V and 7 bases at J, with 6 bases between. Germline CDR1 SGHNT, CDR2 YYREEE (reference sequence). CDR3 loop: CASSLAQNTQYF. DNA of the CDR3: TGTGCCAGCAGCTTGGCCCAGAATACGCAGTATTTT.

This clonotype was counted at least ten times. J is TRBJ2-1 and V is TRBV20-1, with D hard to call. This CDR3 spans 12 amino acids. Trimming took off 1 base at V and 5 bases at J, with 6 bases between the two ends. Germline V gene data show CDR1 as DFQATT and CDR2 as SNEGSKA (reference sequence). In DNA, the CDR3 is TGCAGTGCTAGAGGCAGAAACAATGAGCAGTTCTTC. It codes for CSARGRNNEQFF.

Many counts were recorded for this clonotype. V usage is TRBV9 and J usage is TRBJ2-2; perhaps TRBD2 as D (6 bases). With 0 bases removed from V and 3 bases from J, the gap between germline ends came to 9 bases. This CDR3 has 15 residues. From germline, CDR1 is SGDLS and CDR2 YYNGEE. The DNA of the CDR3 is TGTGCCAGCAGCGTAGACCTAGCGCACACCGGGGAGCTGTTTTTT. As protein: CASSVDLAHTGELFF.

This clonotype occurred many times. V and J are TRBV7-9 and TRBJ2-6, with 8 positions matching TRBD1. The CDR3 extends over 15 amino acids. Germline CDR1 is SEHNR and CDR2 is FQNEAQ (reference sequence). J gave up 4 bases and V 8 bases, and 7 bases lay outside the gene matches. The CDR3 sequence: CASEDRAQGANVLTF. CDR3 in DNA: TGTGCCAGCGAGGACAGGGCACAAGGGGCCAACGTCCTGACTTTC.

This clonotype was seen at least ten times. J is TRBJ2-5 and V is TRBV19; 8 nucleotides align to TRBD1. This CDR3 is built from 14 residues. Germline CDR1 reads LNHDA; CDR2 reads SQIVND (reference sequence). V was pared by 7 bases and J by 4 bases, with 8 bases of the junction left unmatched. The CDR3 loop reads CASTGGRGRETQYF. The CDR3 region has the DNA TGTGCCAGTACAGGGGGCAGGGGGCGAGAGACCCAGTACTTC.